The subject of this entry is one T cell receptor (beta chain). This entry comes from a study of blood T cell repertoires in COVID-19. Study-wide background: Samples of COVID-19 (acute and convalescent) were obtained from the United States, Italy and Spain. In each case, the material was cDNA or gDNA derived from T cells, B-cell-depleted T cells, or PBMCs.

Germline CDR1 reads SGHTA; CDR2 reads FQGNSA. CDR3 size: 16 residues. Trimming took 5 bases from V and 6 from J; bases not matched to a gene: 6. Assay used: immunoSEQ multiplex PCR; TCRdb lists only in-frame clones, some missing. The sample records about 480,000 clones, around 90% being singletons. Living in 25 or so US areas, the participants were between roughly 18 and 90 years of age. Cohort allocation depended upon clinical history that participants reported. Sequenced: PBMCs or T cells enriched from blood (not recorded which). The receptor's source is a woman aged 18 to 35 with acute COVID-19. This chain joins TRBV7-2 and TRBJ2-1, with 14 bases aligning to TRBD2. In DNA, the CDR3 is TGTGCCAGCAGCCAGACCGGGACTAGCGGGGGCAATGAGCAGTTCTTC. This sequence encodes CASSQTGTSGGNEQFF. Combining the CDR3 with reference TRBV7-2 and TRBJ2-1 gives the whole variable domain GAGVSQSPSNKVTEKGKDVELRCDPISGHTALYWYRQSLGQGLEFLIYFQGNSAPDKSGLPSDRFSAERTGGSVSTLTIQRTQQEDSAVYLCASSQTGTSGGNEQFFGPGTRLTVL.